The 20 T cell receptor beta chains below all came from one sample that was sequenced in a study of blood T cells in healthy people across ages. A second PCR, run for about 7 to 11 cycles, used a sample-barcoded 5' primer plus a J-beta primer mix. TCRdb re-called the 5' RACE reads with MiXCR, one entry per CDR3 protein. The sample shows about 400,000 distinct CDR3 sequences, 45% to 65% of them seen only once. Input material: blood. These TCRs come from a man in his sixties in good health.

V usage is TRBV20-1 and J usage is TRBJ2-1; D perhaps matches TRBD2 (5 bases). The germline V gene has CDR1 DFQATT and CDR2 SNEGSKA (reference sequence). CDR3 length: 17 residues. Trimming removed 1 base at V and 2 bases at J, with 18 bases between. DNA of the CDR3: TGCAGTGCTAGAGGGCGGAGAGGCGGGCCTCCCTACAATGAGCAGTTCTTC. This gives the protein CSARGRRGGPPYNEQFF.

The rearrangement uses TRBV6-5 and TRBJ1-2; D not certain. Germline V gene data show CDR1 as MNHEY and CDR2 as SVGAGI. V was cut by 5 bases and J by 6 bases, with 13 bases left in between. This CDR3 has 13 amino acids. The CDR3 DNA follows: TGTGCCAGCAGTGCAGTCACGCGTGATGGCTACACCTTC. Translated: CASSAVTRDGYTF.

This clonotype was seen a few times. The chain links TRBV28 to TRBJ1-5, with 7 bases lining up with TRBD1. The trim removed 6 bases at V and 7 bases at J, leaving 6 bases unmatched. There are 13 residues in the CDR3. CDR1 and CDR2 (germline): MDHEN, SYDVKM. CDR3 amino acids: CASSRQGSQPQHF. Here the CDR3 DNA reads TGTGCCAGCAGCCGACAGGGAAGCCAGCCCCAGCATTTT.

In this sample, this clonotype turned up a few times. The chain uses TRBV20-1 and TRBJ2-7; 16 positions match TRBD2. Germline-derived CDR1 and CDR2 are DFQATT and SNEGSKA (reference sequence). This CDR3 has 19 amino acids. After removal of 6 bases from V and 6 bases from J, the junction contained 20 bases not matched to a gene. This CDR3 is CSAEQSRGLAGGRGFEQYF. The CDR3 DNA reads TGCAGTGCCGAACAAAGCCGGGGACTAGCGGGAGGGCGTGGGTTCGAGCAGTACTTC.

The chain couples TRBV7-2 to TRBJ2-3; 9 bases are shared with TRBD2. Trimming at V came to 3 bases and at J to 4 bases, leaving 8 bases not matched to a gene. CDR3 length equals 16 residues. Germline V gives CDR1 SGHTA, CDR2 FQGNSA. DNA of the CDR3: TGTGCCAGCAGCTTCAAAGGCGGGGGGGGAGCAGATACGCAGTATTTT. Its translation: CASSFKGGGGADTQYF.

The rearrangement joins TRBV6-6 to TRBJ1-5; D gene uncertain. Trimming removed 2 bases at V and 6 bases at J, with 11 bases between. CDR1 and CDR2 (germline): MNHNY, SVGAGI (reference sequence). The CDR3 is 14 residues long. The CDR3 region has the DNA TGTGCCAGCAGTTACCCGACCTCGGGTCAGCCCCAGCATTTT. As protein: CASSYPTSGQPQHF.

CDR3 in DNA: TGCAGCGTCCAGAGGGATTCGTCCTACAATGAGCAGTTCTTC. It encodes CSVQRDSSYNEQFF. The chain couples TRBV29-1 to TRBJ2-1; a possible D gene is TRBD2 (5 bases). V shed 6 bases and J shed 1 base, with 13 bases lying between them. The CDR3 is 14 amino acids. The germline V gene has CDR1 SQVTM and CDR2 ANQGSEA.

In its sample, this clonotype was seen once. The CDR3 DNA sequence: TGTGCCAGCAGGGGCCAGACTAGCGGGGGCCCGGTAGATACGCAGTATTTT. This encodes CASRGQTSGGPVDTQYF. The rearrangement joins TRBV7-2 to TRBJ2-3; 12 bases match TRBD2. Germline lookup yields CDR1 SGHTA and CDR2 FQGNSA. The CDR3 covers 17 residues. The J segment lost 5 bases and the V segment lost 6 bases, leaving 12 bases of the junction unmatched. Together with reference TRBV7-2 and TRBJ2-3, the CDR3 gives the full variable domain: GAGVSQSPSNKVTEKGKDVELRCDPISGHTALYWYRQSLGQGLEFLIYFQGNSAPDKSGLPSDRFSAERTGGSVSTLTIQRTQQEDSAVYLCASRGQTSGGPVDTQYFGPGTRLTVL.

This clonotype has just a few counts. The DNA for the CDR3 is TGCGCCAGCAGCTCTCTACTGACAGGGAACTATGGCTACACCTTC. It codes for CASSSLLTGNYGYTF. The chain has TRBV4-3 and TRBJ1-2, with 7 nucleotides matching TRBD1. V shed 5 bases, J shed 2 bases, and the junction held 8 bases outside the gene matches. This CDR3 spans 15 amino acids. Germline loops: CDR1 LGHNA, CDR2 YSLEER.

CDR3: CSARSAGGTEAFF. The CDR3 DNA is TGCAGTGCTAGATCCGCAGGGGGCACTGAAGCTTTCTTT. V usage is TRBV20-1 and J usage is TRBJ1-1, with 7 bases lining up with TRBD1. The CDR3 is 13 amino acids. Losses at the gene ends were 2 bases for V and 4 bases for J; bases not matched to a gene: 4. CDR1 DFQATT and CDR2 SNEGSKA come from the germline V gene (reference sequence).

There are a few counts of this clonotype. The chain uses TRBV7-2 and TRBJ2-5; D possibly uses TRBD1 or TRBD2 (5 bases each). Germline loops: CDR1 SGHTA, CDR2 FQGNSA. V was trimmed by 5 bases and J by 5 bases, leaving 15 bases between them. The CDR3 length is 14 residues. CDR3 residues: CASSLAGSGETQYF. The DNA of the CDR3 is TGTGCCAGCAGCCTCGCAGGGTCGGGGGAGACCCAGTACTTC.

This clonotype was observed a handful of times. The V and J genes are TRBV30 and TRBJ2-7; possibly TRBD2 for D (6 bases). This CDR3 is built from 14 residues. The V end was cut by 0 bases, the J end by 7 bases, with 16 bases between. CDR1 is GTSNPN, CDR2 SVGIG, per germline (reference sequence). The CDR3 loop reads CAWSVWTVGGEQYF. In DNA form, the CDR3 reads TGTGCCTGGAGTGTGTGGACGGTGGGGGGAGAGCAGTACTTC.

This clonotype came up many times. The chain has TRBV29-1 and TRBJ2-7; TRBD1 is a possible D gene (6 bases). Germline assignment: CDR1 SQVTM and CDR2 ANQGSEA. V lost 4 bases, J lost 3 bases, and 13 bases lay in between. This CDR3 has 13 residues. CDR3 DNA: TGCAGCGTTGCCCGGACAGCAAACTACGAGCAGTACTTC. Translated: CSVARTANYEQYF.

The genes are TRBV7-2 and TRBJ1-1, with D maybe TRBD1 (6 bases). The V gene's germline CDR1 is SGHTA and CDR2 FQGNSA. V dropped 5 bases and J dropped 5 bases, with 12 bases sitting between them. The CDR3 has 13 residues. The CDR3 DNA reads TGTGCCAGCAGCGGCAAGGGGGGGACTGAAGCTTTCTTT. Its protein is CASSGKGGTEAFF.

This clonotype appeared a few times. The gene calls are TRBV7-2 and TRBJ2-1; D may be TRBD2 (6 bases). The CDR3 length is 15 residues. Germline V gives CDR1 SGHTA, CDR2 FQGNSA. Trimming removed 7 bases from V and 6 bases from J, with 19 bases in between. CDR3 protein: CASTLGGAQANEQFF. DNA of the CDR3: TGTGCCAGCACCCTCGGAGGGGCGCAGGCCAATGAGCAGTTCTTC.

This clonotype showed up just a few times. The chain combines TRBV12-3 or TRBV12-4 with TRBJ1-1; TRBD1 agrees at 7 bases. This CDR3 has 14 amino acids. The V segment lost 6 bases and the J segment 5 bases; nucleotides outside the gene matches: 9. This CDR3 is CASSGQAEGTEAFF. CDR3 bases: TGTGCCAGCAGCGGACAGGCTGAGGGTACTGAAGCTTTCTTT.

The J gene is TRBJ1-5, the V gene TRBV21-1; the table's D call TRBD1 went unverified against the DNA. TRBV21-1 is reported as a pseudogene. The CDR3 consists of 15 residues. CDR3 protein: CASSLQTGLGQPQHF. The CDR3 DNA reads TGTGCCAGCAGCCTCCAGACAGGGCTCGGTCAGCCCCAGCATTTT.

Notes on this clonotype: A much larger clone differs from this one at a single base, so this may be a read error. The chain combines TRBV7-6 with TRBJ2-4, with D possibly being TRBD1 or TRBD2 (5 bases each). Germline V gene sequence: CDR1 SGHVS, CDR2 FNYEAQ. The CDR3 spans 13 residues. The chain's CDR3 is CANSLASGTQEYF. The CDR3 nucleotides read TGTGCCAACAGCTTAGCCTCCGGGACCCAAGAGTACTTC.

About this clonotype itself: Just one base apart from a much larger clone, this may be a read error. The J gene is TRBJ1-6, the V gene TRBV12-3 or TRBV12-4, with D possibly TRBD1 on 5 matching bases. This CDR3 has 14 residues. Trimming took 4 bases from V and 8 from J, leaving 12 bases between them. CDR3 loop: CASSSGGPDSPLHF. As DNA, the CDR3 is TGTGCCAGCAGTTCGGGGGGTCCCGATTCACCCCTCCACTTT.

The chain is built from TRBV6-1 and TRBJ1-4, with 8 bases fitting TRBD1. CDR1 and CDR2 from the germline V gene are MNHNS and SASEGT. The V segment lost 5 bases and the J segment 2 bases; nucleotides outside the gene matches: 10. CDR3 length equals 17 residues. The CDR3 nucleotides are TGTGCCAGCAGTCGGGACAGGCCTAGGGGGACTAATGAAAAACTGTTTTTT. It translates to CASSRDRPRGTNEKLFF.